A single TCR beta chain is shown here with its context. What it recognizes is unknown. Germline V gene lookup returns CDR1 SGDLS and CDR2 YYNGEE. Unmatched junction bases numbered 2, after V lost 0 bases and J lost 2 bases. This CDR3 is built from 16 residues. This specimen belongs to a study of vaccination effects on CD4 cells after COVID-19. Study-wide results and limits: Common cold coronaviruses were cross-recognized by only 1 of 255 vaccine-induced clones in healthy vaccinees. Early post-infection timepoints were missing from the study, which also had few convalescent patients. By a late point after vaccination, infection- and vaccine-induced clones had shrunk markedly through clonal contraction.

Assay: immunoSEQ multiplex PCR; the TCRdb copy retains only in-frame clones and omits some. The sample shows fewer than 35,000 clones, more than 55% of them seen only once. Culture proceeded for 9 to 11 days, and CD4+ T cells were then isolated. The vaccine recipients had no prior SARS-CoV-2 infection, with negative nucleocapsid antibodies. The receptor comes from a human donor who received a COVID-19 vaccine. Source: CD4+ T cells from PBMCs cultured without peptide, taken before COVID-19 vaccination. This chain connects TRBV9 to TRBJ2-1; 10 bases map to TRBD2. CDR3 DNA: TGTGCCAGCAGCGTAGCCGGGACTAGCGCCTACAATGAGCAGTTCTTC. This translates into CASSVAGTSAYNEQFF. Using reference TRBV9 and TRBJ2-1 for the parts outside the CDR3, the full variable domain is DSGVTQTPKHLITATGQRVTLRCSPRSGDLSVYWYQQSLDQGLQFLIQYYNGEERAKGNILERFSAQQFPDLHSELNLSSLELGDSALYFCASSVAGTSAYNEQFFGPGTRLTVL.